Following are 30 T cell receptor beta chains from one sample sequenced in a study of Graves' ophthalmopathy and Graves' hyperthyroidism (dated by TCRdb to the late 2010s). Sequencing was performed on an Illumina HiSeq 2000. For repertoire sequencing, the TCR beta CDR3 regions were amplified from RNA transcripts. HTBI primers and the Qiagen OneStep RT-PCR kit were used in a first-round RT-PCR, which was followed by a second-round multiplex PCR, size selection and purification. The public sequencing data were trimmed at Q25 with fastp and processed into clonotypes with MiXCR by TCRdb, which kept only in-frame beta chains. Records with the same CDR3 protein are collapsed into one entry carrying the most frequent genes and DNA. This sample lists 340,000 or so distinct CDR3 sequences; roughly a sixth were detected once. The ten largest clones represent 12% of the sample. Sequencing was done on a sample of peripheral blood. The receptor source for this set is an adult man with Graves' ophthalmopathy.

This chain joins TRBV12-3 or TRBV12-4 and TRBJ1-1; D gene ambiguous. The CDR3 is 13 amino acids. V was cut by 4 bases and J by 0 bases, with 6 bases left in between. The CDR3 region is CASSSNMNTEAFF. CDR3 coding DNA: TGTGCCAGCAGTTCTAACATGAACACTGAAGCTTTCTTT.

In its sample, this clonotype was seen many times. This sequence joins TRBV6-1 and TRBJ2-2; D not certain. V gave up 6 bases and J gave up 4 bases, with 12 bases separating them. This CDR3 has 14 amino acids. From germline, CDR1 is MNHNS and CDR2 SASEGT. Written as DNA, the CDR3 is TGTGCCAGCAGGGACCCGGATTCCACCGGGGAGCTGTTTTTT. Amino acid sequence: CASRDPDSTGELFF.

This clonotype occurred many times. This sequence joins TRBV7-8 and TRBJ2-2; D is possibly TRBD1 or TRBD2 (5 bases each). The germline V gene has CDR1 SGHVS and CDR2 FQNEAQ. There are 16 residues in the CDR3. Trimming took off 6 bases at V and 1 base at J, with 15 bases between the two ends. In DNA form, the CDR3 reads TGTGCCAGCAGACCAACCGGGACGGGGAACACCGGGGAGCTGTTTTTT. Its translation: CASRPTGTGNTGELFF.

This chain connects TRBV6-2 or TRBV6-3 to TRBJ1-2; D uncertain. The CDR3 is made up of 15 amino acids. Trimming left V 7 bases short and J 3 bases short, with 18 bases between. Germline V lookup: CDR1 MNHEY, CDR2 SVGEGT. The CDR3 reads CASKPIYEGYYGYTF. CDR3 sequence (DNA): TGTGCCAGCAAGCCAATTTATGAGGGCTACTATGGCTACACCTTC.

With respect to this clonotype: A read error may be the cause here, since a much bigger clone is one base away. The chain is built from TRBV19 and TRBJ2-7, with D unresolved. CDR1 and CDR2 from the germline V gene are LNHDA and SQIVND (reference sequence). The CDR3 length is 14 residues. The DNA of the CDR3 is TGTGCCAGGAGTATCCATTCCCAGAGCGCCGAGCAGTACTTC. This sequence encodes CARSIHSQSAEQYF.

The V gene is TRBV6-1, the J gene TRBJ2-7; possible D gene TRBD2, 5 bases. V lost 6 bases and J 4 bases, leaving 19 bases between the germline ends. Germline V gene data show CDR1 as MNHNS and CDR2 as SASEGT. This CDR3 is built from 15 residues. DNA for the CDR3: TGTGCCAGCAGCTCGCCTAGCCAGAGTTATTACGAGCAGTACTTC. Protein sequence: CASSSPSQSYYEQYF.

This clonotype was recorded at least ten times. The chain employs TRBV3-1 and TRBJ1-3; D not resolved. The V end was cut by 4 bases, the J end by 3 bases, with 16 bases between. In germline, CDR1 is LGHDT, CDR2 YNNKEL (reference sequence). The CDR3 totals 16 residues. CDR3 sequence: CASSPKAVGSGNTIYF. The CDR3 DNA reads as TGTGCCAGCAGCCCAAAGGCAGTGGGAAGTGGAAACACCATATATTTT.

The table lists this clonotype with many counts. The genes are TRBV30 and TRBJ2-5; weak D call: TRBD1 (6 bases). Trimming took off 2 bases at V and 2 bases at J, with 12 bases between the two ends. Germline V lookup: CDR1 GTSNPN, CDR2 SVGIG (reference sequence). This CDR3 has 14 residues. The CDR3 region has the DNA TGTGCCTGGAGTTATGGGGGCGGTCAAGAGACCCAGTACTTC. Translation gives CAWSYGGGQETQYF.

This clonotype occurred many times. The V call is TRBV10-3, the J call TRBJ1-2, with 12 bases lining up with TRBD1. Germline assignment: CDR1 ENHRY and CDR2 SYGVKD. With 10 bases clipped from V and 9 bases from J, the junction kept 9 bases outside the gene matches. The length of the CDR3 is 13 residues. DNA of the CDR3: TGTGCCACGTCCTCGGGACAGGGGGCGAGCTACACCTTC. Its protein is CATSSGQGASYTF.

V and J are TRBV27 and TRBJ2-2; 7 bases align to TRBD2. Trimming cost V 5 bases and J 3 bases; bases outside gene matches: 6. CDR1 MNHEY and CDR2 SMNVEV come from the germline V gene (reference sequence). The CDR3 is 15 residues long. CDR3 amino acids: CASSTYAGDTGELFF. In DNA form, the CDR3 reads TGTGCCAGCAGTACCTATGCGGGAGACACCGGGGAGCTGTTTTTT.

This clonotype occurred many times. This chain connects TRBV2 to TRBJ1-5, with a weak D call TRBD1 (5 bases). V was pared by 5 bases and J by 2 bases, with 19 bases between. This CDR3 has 17 residues. Germline CDR1 and CDR2: SNHLY and FYNNEI. CDR3 amino acids: CASSNHIRDLGNQPQHF. The CDR3 DNA follows: TGTGCCAGCAGTAACCATATCAGGGACTTGGGCAATCAGCCCCAGCATTTT.

This clonotype showed up many times. The rearrangement links TRBV11-2 to TRBJ2-5, with 11 nucleotides matching TRBD2. Germline lookup yields CDR1 SGHAT and CDR2 FQNNGV. Trimming removed 5 bases from V and 4 bases from J; junction bases left unmatched: 9. The CDR3 contains 16 residues. The CDR3 protein is CASSPSLAGGRETQYF. The CDR3 DNA is TGTGCCAGCAGCCCATCCCTAGCGGGGGGCAGAGAGACCCAGTACTTC.

This clonotype was detected many times. For the CDR3, the DNA is TGTGCCAGTATGGCGCGGTACCCCGGGGAGCTGTTTTTT. It is translated as CASMARYPGELFF. The chain couples TRBV19 to TRBJ2-2; D is unresolved. V lost 7 bases and J 6 bases, leaving 12 bases between the germline ends. Per germline, CDR1 LNHDA and CDR2 SQIVND (reference sequence). The length of the CDR3 is 13 residues.

Of note for this clonotype: This may come from a read error, since a much larger clone is one base off. The rearrangement uses TRBV5-1 and TRBJ1-1; unclear D gene. The CDR3 is made up of 14 amino acids. Germline lookup yields CDR1 SGHRS and CDR2 YFSETQ. Between the trimmed V and J ends, which lost 0 bases and 9 bases, there was a span of 15 bases. The CDR3 protein is CASSLDSRRTKAFF. CDR3 nucleotide sequence: TGCGCCAGCAGCTTGGACTCGCGGAGGACTAAAGCTTTCTTT.

This clonotype was recorded many times. The chain is built from TRBV20-1 and TRBJ1-1, with D possibly TRBD1 on 6 matching bases. Germline CDR1 is DFQATT and CDR2 is SNEGSKA (reference sequence). Trimming left V 3 bases short and J 2 bases short, with 10 bases between. The CDR3 loop spans 13 amino acids. For the CDR3, the DNA is TGCAGTGCTAGTCCGGACAGCAACACTGAAGCTTTCTTT. This gives the protein CSASPDSNTEAFF.

This clonotype has ten or more counts. V usage is TRBV20-1 and J usage is TRBJ2-7; a possible D gene is TRBD2 (6 bases). Trimming removed 5 bases from V and 2 bases from J, with 19 bases in between. There are 15 residues in the CDR3. Germline assignment: CDR1 DFQATT and CDR2 SNEGSKA (reference sequence). The CDR3 sequence: CSADRGTPGPYEQYF. The CDR3 DNA reads as TGCAGTGCTGACCGGGGGACCCCAGGGCCCTACGAGCAGTACTTC.

This clonotype was seen many times. V and J are TRBV9 and TRBJ2-7, with TRBD1 matching over 7 bases. Losses at the gene ends were 0 bases for V and 1 base for J; bases not matched to a gene: 7. Germline CDR1 is SGDLS and CDR2 is YYNGEE. The CDR3 totals 16 residues. As DNA, the CDR3 is TGTGCCAGCAGCGTAGGTTCGGGGACAGAATCCTACGAGCAGTACTTC. This gives the protein CASSVGSGTESYEQYF.

The sample holds many counts of this clonotype. Germline is not matched at one junction end, which may reflect a read error. This sequence joins TRBV5-1 and TRBJ2-7, with D unclear. The CDR3 is 13 residues long. Looked up from germline, CDR1 is SGHRS and CDR2 is YFSETQ. The CDR3 bases are TGCGCCGGCAGCTTGCGGTTCTCCTACGAGCAGTACTTC. Amino acid sequence: CAGSLRFSYEQYF.

This clonotype appeared a few times. The J gene is TRBJ1-6, the V gene TRBV27; no clear D gene. Trimming removed 1 base from V and 0 bases from J, with 10 bases in between. The germline V gene encodes CDR1 MNHEY and CDR2 SMNVEV (reference sequence). This CDR3 contains 17 residues. The CDR3 protein is CASSLYSANSYNSPLHF. The DNA for the CDR3 is TGTGCCAGCAGTTTATATTCCGCTAACTCCTATAATTCACCCCTCCACTTT.

The rearrangement links TRBV19 to TRBJ2-7; 9 nucleotides line up with TRBD1. Per germline, CDR1 LNHDA and CDR2 SQIVND (reference sequence). The length of the CDR3 is 17 residues. V shed 3 bases and J 2 bases; nucleotides not matched to a gene: 11. This CDR3 reads CASSIFTPNRGPYEQYF. For the CDR3, the DNA is TGTGCCAGTAGTATCTTCACACCAAACAGGGGGCCCTACGAGCAGTACTTC.

This clonotype was seen at least ten times. V is TRBV7-2 and J is TRBJ2-7; 7 bases are a match to TRBD1. The trim removed 3 bases at V and 3 bases at J, leaving 5 bases unmatched. Germline V lookup: CDR1 SGHTA, CDR2 FQGNSA. The CDR3 loop spans 14 amino acids. This chain's CDR3 is CASSFAAGGYEQYF. In nucleotides, the CDR3 is TGTGCCAGCAGCTTCGCGGCAGGGGGCTACGAGCAGTACTTC.

The CDR3 region is CASSLPGLVATQYF. The CDR3 bases are TGTGCCAGCAGCCTACCGGGACTAGTGGCGACCCAGTACTTC. The V call is TRBV7-2, the J call TRBJ2-5, with 8 bases that match TRBD2. Germline V gene sequence: CDR1 SGHTA, CDR2 FQGNSA. V lost 5 bases, J lost 7 bases, and 9 bases stayed unmatched. This CDR3 has 14 amino acids. The full variable domain, in which reference TRBV7-2 and TRBJ2-5 provide the parts outside the CDR3, is GAGVSQSPSNKVTEKGKDVELRCDPISGHTALYWYRQSLGQGLEFLIYFQGNSAPDKSGLPSDRFSAERTGGSVSTLTIQRTQQEDSAVYLCASSLPGLVATQYFGPGTRLLVL.

At least ten counts were recorded for this clonotype. The chain is built from TRBV19 and TRBJ2-5; TRBD1 matches 9 bases. The ends lost 10 bases at V and 4 bases at J; junction bases unmatched: 13. Germline loops: CDR1 LNHDA, CDR2 SQIVND (reference sequence). This CDR3 is 15 amino acids long. CDR3 in amino acids: CATLGYRGQRETQYF. The CDR3 DNA follows: TGTGCCACCCTAGGGTACAGGGGGCAGCGAGAGACCCAGTACTTC. Variable domain in full (rest from reference TRBV19 and TRBJ2-5): DGGITQSPKYLFRKEGQNVTLSCEQNLNHDAMYWYRQDPGQGLRLIYYSQIVNDFQKGDIAEGYSVSREKKESFPLTVTSAQKNPTAFYLCATLGYRGQRETQYFGPGTRLLVL.

This clonotype came up many times. The chain links TRBV9 to TRBJ1-3, with 8 bases identical to TRBD1. J was trimmed by 2 bases and V by 3 bases; bases with no gene match: 4. The germline CDR1 and CDR2 sequences are SGDLS and YYNGEE. The CDR3 loop spans 15 amino acids. CDR3 bases: TGTGCCAGCAGCGCTATGACAGGGGCTGGAAACACCATATATTTT. Translation gives CASSAMTGAGNTIYF. Full variable domain (missing parts from reference TRBV9 and TRBJ1-3): DSGVTQTPKHLITATGQRVTLRCSPRSGDLSVYWYQQSLDQGLQFLIQYYNGEERAKGNILERFSAQQFPDLHSELNLSSLELGDSALYFCASSAMTGAGNTIYFGEGSWLTVV.

The sample holds many counts of this clonotype. The rearrangement uses TRBV6-1 and TRBJ2-2; TRBD1 matches 8 bases. The ends lost 6 bases at V and 1 base at J; junction bases unmatched: 1. This CDR3 region has 14 residues. Per germline, CDR1 MNHNS and CDR2 SASEGT. The CDR3 spells CASRDRVNTGELFF. DNA of the CDR3: TGTGCCAGCAGGGACAGGGTGAACACCGGGGAGCTGTTTTTT.

Regarding this clonotype: A read error may explain this, as a much larger clone is one base away. The chain links TRBV4-1 to TRBJ2-7, with D tentatively TRBD1 or TRBD2 (6 bases each). Trimming left V 7 bases short and J 4 bases short, with 29 bases between. Per germline, CDR1 MGHRA and CDR2 YSYEKL. CDR3 size: 18 residues. CDR3: CASTSSPPSVGGFYEQYF. In nucleotides, the CDR3 is TGCGCCAGCACCTCGAGCCCCCCTTCGGTCGGGGGCTTTTACGAGCAGTACTTC.

At least ten counts were recorded for this clonotype. V usage is TRBV24-1 and J usage is TRBJ2-5; 11 bases are shared with TRBD2. Germline lookup yields CDR1 KGHDR and CDR2 SFDVKD. The CDR3 has 17 residues. Trimming took 4 bases from V and 4 from J; bases not matched to a gene: 10. The CDR3 protein is CATSDPRASGRRETQYF. The CDR3 DNA is TGTGCCACCAGTGACCCCAGGGCTAGCGGGAGGAGAGAGACCCAGTACTTC.

This clonotype came up many times. This rearrangement joins TRBV20-1 to TRBJ1-2; 7 bases fit TRBD1. Per the germline V gene, CDR1 is DFQATT and CDR2 is SNEGSKA (reference sequence). The CDR3 sequence is 13 residues long. V lost 3 bases to trimming and J lost 5 bases; unmatched junction nucleotides: 6. The CDR3 sequence is CSASDRAAYGYTF. The CDR3 DNA reads as TGCAGTGCTAGTGACAGGGCGGCATATGGCTACACCTTC.

This clonotype has at least ten counts. In DNA, the CDR3 is TGTGCCATCAAGAGGGGGAACTATGGCTACACCTTC. Encoded protein: CAIKRGNYGYTF. The rearrangement joins TRBV6-5 to TRBJ1-2; a possible D gene is TRBD1 (6 bases). The ends were cut back, 10 bases at V and 2 bases at J, with 11 bases in the middle. The germline V gene has CDR1 MNHEY and CDR2 SVGAGI. The CDR3 runs to 12 residues.

About this clonotype: The junction does not match germline at one end; this may be a read error. The V and J genes are TRBV10-3 and TRBJ1-2, with D tentatively TRBD1 (5 bases). In germline, CDR1 is ENHRY, CDR2 SYGVKD. CDR3 size: 13 residues. The CDR3 DNA follows: TGTGCCATCAGTGATGGGACGAACTATGGCTACAGCTTC. Translated: CAISDGTNYGYSF.